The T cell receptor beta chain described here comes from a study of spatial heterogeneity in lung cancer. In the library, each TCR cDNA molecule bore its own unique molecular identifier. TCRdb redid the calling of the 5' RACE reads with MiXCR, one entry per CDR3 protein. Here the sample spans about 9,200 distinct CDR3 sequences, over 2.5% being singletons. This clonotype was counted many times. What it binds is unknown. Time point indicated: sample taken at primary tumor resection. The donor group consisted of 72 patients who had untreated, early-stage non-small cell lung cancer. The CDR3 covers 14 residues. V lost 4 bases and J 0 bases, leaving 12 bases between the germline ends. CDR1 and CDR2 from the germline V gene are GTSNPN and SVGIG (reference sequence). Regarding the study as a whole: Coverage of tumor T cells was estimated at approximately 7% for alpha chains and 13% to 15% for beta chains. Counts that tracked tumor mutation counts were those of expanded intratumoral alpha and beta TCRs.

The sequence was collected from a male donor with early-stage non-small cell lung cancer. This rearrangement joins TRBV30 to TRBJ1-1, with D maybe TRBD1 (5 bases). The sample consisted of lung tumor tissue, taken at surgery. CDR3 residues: CAWNQLTVNTEAFF. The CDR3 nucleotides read TGTGCCTGGAACCAATTGACAGTGAACACTGAAGCTTTCTTT.